The sequence of this T cell receptor (beta chain) was determined in a study of cytomegalovirus exposure and HLA in healthy donors. General study results and limits: Accurate prediction of HLA-A and HLA-B alleles (for most subjects) was reportedly achieved from TCR beta sequences. In a later analysis, TCR association rates varied by HLA locus: DRB1 most, HLA-C fewest.

On this clone itself: Antigen specificity is unknown.

60 Vbeta and 13 Jbeta primers were used in PCR. This table comes from immunoSEQ multiplex PCR, and its TCRdb copy is limited to in-frame clones, with some not included. The sample holds about 120,000 clones, about 80% seen once. This CDR3 has 14 residues. Per the germline V gene, CDR1 is SGHRS and CDR2 is YFSETQ. With V trimmed by 4 bases and J by 0 bases, 1 base remained unmatched. Input material: PBMCs. This chain uses TRBV5-1 with TRBJ1-1, with TRBD1 matching 9 bases. The sequence was obtained from a man aged 30 to 45 in good health and CMV-seropositive. The CDR3 sequence: CASSRDRVNTEAFF. The CDR3, as DNA: TGCGCCAGCAGCCGGGACAGGGTGAACACTGAAGCTTTCTTT.